Following are 31 T cell receptor beta chains from one sample sequenced in a study of beta chain features in type 1 diabetes. Study-wide findings and caveats: Significant though moderate, a shortening of TCRB CDR3s appeared in all four CD4+ subsets of Type 1 diabetes patients.

What was sequenced were expressed TCRB transcripts, since all of the isolated RNA had been reverse transcribed. Repertoires were generated with immunoSEQ multiplex PCR, while TCRdb's copy carries only in-frame clones and drops some. The sample comprises about 740,000 clones, roughly 13% of which are singletons, and approximately 0.022% rests with the top ten. Which antigens these TCRs recognize remains unknown. Sequencing was carried out using naive CD4+ T cells from blood. Receptors originate from a man aged 18 to 29 with type 1 diabetes.

V gene TRBV30 combines with J gene TRBJ1-2; maybe TRBD1 (6 bases). The CDR3 runs 12 residues. CDR1 GTSNPN and CDR2 SVGIG come from the germline V gene (reference sequence). Trimming removed 8 bases at V and 4 bases at J, with 14 bases between. The CDR3 DNA reads as TGTGCCGGCTCCGGGACACTCTATGGCTACACCTTC. Protein: CAGSGTLYGYTF.

The rearrangement links TRBV25-1 to TRBJ2-3; 9 bases agree with TRBD1. V trimming: 3 bases; J trimming: 1 base; junction bases outside the gene matches: 5. This CDR3 comprises 16 residues. CDR1 is MGHDK and CDR2 is SYGVNS in the germline V gene. The CDR3 DNA sequence: TGTGCCAGCAGTGACTCGACAGGGGGTGGCACAGATACGCAGTATTTT. This encodes CASSDSTGGGTDTQYF.

This clone was seen ten or more times. The chain combines TRBV30 with TRBJ2-5; TRBD2 might be the D (5 bases). The germline CDR1 and CDR2 sequences are GTSNPN and SVGIG (reference sequence). CDR3 length: 12 residues. The germline V and J ends were trimmed by 4 bases and 2 bases, with 8 bases remaining between them. For the CDR3, the DNA is TGTGCCTGGAATCGAGGGCAAGAGACCCAGTACTTC. It codes for CAWNRGQETQYF.

J is TRBJ2-7 and V is TRBV15; tentatively, D is TRBD2 (6 bases). Trimming stripped 6 bases from V and 3 bases from J, with 18 bases between. Germline V gives CDR1 LNHNV, CDR2 YYDKDF (reference sequence). The CDR3 length is 15 residues. The CDR3 region has the DNA TGTGCCACCAGAAGGCAGGGTGGAGGGTTCTACGAGCAGTACTTC. Amino acids: CATRRQGGGFYEQYF.

The V and J genes are TRBV19 and TRBJ1-5; tentative D call: TRBD1 (6 bases). With 3 bases removed from V and 2 bases from J, the gap between germline ends came to 14 bases. The CDR3 runs to 16 residues. CDR1 and CDR2 (germline): LNHDA, SQIVND (reference sequence). Here the CDR3 DNA reads TGTGCCAGTAGTATCCTCAGGGGCAGCGGCAATCAGCCCCAGCATTTT. Protein: CASSILRGSGNQPQHF.

This clone was found a few times. The genes are TRBV19 and TRBJ2-1; 10 nucleotides line up with TRBD1. The CDR3 is made up of 15 amino acids. V was pared by 2 bases and J by 9 bases, with 7 bases of the junction left unmatched. Germline V lookup: CDR1 LNHDA, CDR2 SQIVND (reference sequence). DNA of the CDR3: TGTGCCAGTAGTATACCCTGGACAGGGGGAAGTGAGCAGTTCTTC. This translates into CASSIPWTGGSEQFF.

This clone turned up a few times. CDR3: CASAFSTGRAQHF. The DNA of the CDR3 is TGTGCCAGCGCCTTCTCGACAGGGAGAGCCCAGCATTTT. The genes are TRBV7-9 and TRBJ1-5; 7 positions match TRBD1. Germline CDR1 is SEHNR and CDR2 is FQNEAQ (reference sequence). The CDR3 has 13 amino acids. Trimming removed 8 bases from V and 11 bases from J; junction bases left unmatched: 12.

J is TRBJ2-1 and V is TRBV14; the match to TRBD1 covers 9 bases. Germline V CDR1 and CDR2: SGHDN, FVKESK. The CDR3 consists of 16 residues. Germline trimming cut 2 bases from V and 3 bases from J; bases unmatched to any gene: 5. The CDR3 protein is CASSQRDRAIYNEQFF. The DNA of the CDR3 is TGTGCCAGCAGCCAACGGGACAGGGCCATCTACAATGAGCAGTTCTTC.

This clone was counted only a few times. The chain employs TRBV30 and TRBJ1-1; D unresolved. With 5 bases removed from V and 0 bases from J, the gap between germline ends came to 10 bases. The V gene's germline CDR1 is GTSNPN and CDR2 SVGIG (reference sequence). The CDR3 contains 13 residues. CDR3 in DNA: TGTGCCTGGGACCGAAGACTGAACACTGAAGCTTTCTTT. Its protein product is CAWDRRLNTEAFF.

Only a few counts were recorded for this clone. V gene TRBV6-5 combines with J gene TRBJ2-5; 8 bases line up with TRBD2. Per the germline V gene, CDR1 is MNHEY and CDR2 is SVGAGI. V shed 3 bases and J 13 bases; nucleotides not matched to a gene: 16. There are 15 residues in the CDR3. CDR3 DNA: TGTGCCAGCAGTTATCATGGGGGAGCGGGGGCGGCGTCGTACTTC. This encodes CASSYHGGAGAASYF.

V usage is TRBV2 and J usage is TRBJ2-2; D might be TRBD2 (7 bases). V lost 6 bases to trimming and J lost 5 bases, with 10 bases between them. This CDR3 contains 13 residues. From germline, CDR1 is SNHLY and CDR2 FYNNEI. The CDR3 here is CASRQGGTGELFF. The CDR3 nucleotides are TGTGCCAGCAGACAGGGAGGGACCGGGGAGCTGTTTTTT.

The sample holds a few counts of this clone. The V gene is TRBV7-9, the J gene TRBJ2-7; no firm D call. Germline values: CDR1 SEHNR, CDR2 FQNEAQ (reference sequence). This CDR3 region has 13 residues. V gave up 3 bases and J gave up 3 bases, with 9 bases separating them. The CDR3 loop is CASSFRRNYEQYF. The CDR3 DNA reads as TGTGCCAGCAGCTTTCGAAGGAACTACGAGCAGTACTTC.

The rearrangement links TRBV30 to TRBJ2-3; no firm D call. This CDR3 has 14 amino acids. With 7 bases removed from V and 0 bases from J, the gap between germline ends came to 14 bases. Germline V gene lookup returns CDR1 GTSNPN and CDR2 SVGIG (reference sequence). The CDR3 loop reads CASYGPPSTDTQYF. The CDR3, as DNA: TGTGCCTCCTATGGGCCCCCCAGCACAGATACGCAGTATTTT. The variable domain in full, completed from reference TRBV30 and TRBJ2-3, reads SQTIHQWPATLVQPVGSPLSLECTVEGTSNPNLYWYRQAAGRGLQLLFYSVGIGQISSEVPQNLSASRPQDRQFILSSKKLLLSDSGFYLCASYGPPSTDTQYFGPGTRLTVL.

In its sample, this clone was seen a few times. The rearrangement joins TRBV6-1 to TRBJ2-4; D ambiguous. The germline V and J ends were trimmed by 7 bases and 1 base, with 11 bases remaining between them. CDR1 MNHNS and CDR2 SASEGT come from the germline V gene. The CDR3 is 14 residues long. The CDR3 DNA reads as TGTGCCAGCAACGGGCCCGGGGCCAAAAACATTCAGTACTTC. As protein: CASNGPGAKNIQYF.

J is TRBJ1-4 and V is TRBV25-1; D is uncertain. The V gene's germline CDR1 is MGHDK and CDR2 SYGVNS. Deletions cut 5 bases from V and 8 bases from J, with 9 bases between. The CDR3 has 12 amino acids. The CDR3 protein is CASSQGAEKLFF. The DNA for the CDR3 is TGTGCCAGCAGTCAAGGAGCCGAAAAACTGTTTTTT.

The chain joins TRBV2 to TRBJ2-4; D is possibly TRBD1 (6 bases). This CDR3 has 14 residues. Germline assignment: CDR1 SNHLY and CDR2 FYNNEI. The V end was cut by 5 bases, the J end by 8 bases, with 16 bases between. The CDR3 region has the DNA TGTGCCAGCAGTACAGGGCCCCCTGGGGACATTCAGTACTTC. This encodes CASSTGPPGDIQYF.

This CDR3 reads CSVEDQDGGYGYTF. The CDR3 region has the DNA TGCAGCGTTGAAGATCAGGACGGAGGATATGGCTACACCTTC. V usage is TRBV29-1 and J usage is TRBJ1-2; D gene uncertain. The CDR3 has 14 amino acids. V was shortened by 0 bases and J by 5 bases, with 13 bases between the two germline ends. CDR1 is SQVTM, CDR2 ANQGSEA, per germline.

V is TRBV6-6 and J is TRBJ2-7, with D perhaps TRBD1 (5 bases). The germline V and J ends were trimmed by 6 bases and 7 bases, with 19 bases remaining between them. Germline V gene sequence: CDR1 MNHNY, CDR2 SVGAGI (reference sequence). The CDR3 runs to 14 residues. CDR3 DNA: TGTGCCAGCAGACCTGCAGGGTTCGGAGAGGAGCAGTACTTC. Translation gives CASRPAGFGEEQYF.

V and J are TRBV5-1 and TRBJ2-2; possibly TRBD2 for D (6 bases). V was pared by 0 bases and J by 4 bases, with 13 bases between. The CDR3 loop spans 16 amino acids. The germline V gene has CDR1 SGHRS and CDR2 YFSETQ. In nucleotides, the CDR3 is TGCGCCAGCAGCTTGGATGTTCGGGGAGGCACCGGGGAGCTGTTTTTT. The encoded protein is CASSLDVRGGTGELFF.

The chain joins TRBV28 to TRBJ2-7, with D hard to call. V was clipped by 7 bases and J by 4 bases, with 11 bases between them. The CDR3 spans 12 residues. In germline, CDR1 is MDHEN, CDR2 SYDVKM. The CDR3 loop is CASTLGEYEQYF. Written as DNA, the CDR3 is TGTGCCAGCACCCTTGGGGAATACGAGCAGTACTTC.

The V call is TRBV5-1, the J call TRBJ1-2; the match to TRBD1 covers 7 bases. Trimming cost V 0 bases and J 4 bases; bases outside gene matches: 6. Germline CDR1 SGHRS, CDR2 YFSETQ. The CDR3 totals 15 residues. The chain's CDR3 is CASSLALGQSYGYTF. CDR3 bases: TGCGCCAGCAGCTTGGCCCTGGGACAGAGCTATGGCTACACCTTC. The full variable domain, its missing parts supplied by reference TRBV5-1 and TRBJ1-2, is KAGVTQTPRYLIKTRGQQVTLSCSPISGHRSVSWYQQTPGQGLQFLFEYFSETQRNKGNFPGRFSGRQFSNSRSEMNVSTLELGDSALYLCASSLALGQSYGYTFGSGTRLTVV.

The rearrangement uses TRBV7-9 and TRBJ2-3; unclear D gene. Germline CDR1 is SEHNR and CDR2 is FQNEAQ (reference sequence). Trimming pared 5 bases from V and 7 bases from J, leaving 16 bases between. The CDR3 is 14 residues long. The CDR3 sequence: CASSNKSQPNTQYF. The CDR3 DNA reads as TGTGCCAGCAGCAATAAATCCCAGCCGAATACGCAGTATTTT.

In this sample, this clone turned up a few times. The chain has TRBV6-5 and TRBJ2-3, with D unresolved. The CDR3 has 15 residues. Germline values: CDR1 MNHEY, CDR2 SVGAGI. V gave up 2 bases and J gave up 1 base, with 10 bases separating them. The chain's CDR3 is CASSYSGWGTDTQYF. CDR3 nucleotides: TGTGCCAGCAGTTACAGTGGCTGGGGCACAGATACGCAGTATTTT.

This clone was counted only a few times. The chain is built from TRBV11-2 and TRBJ2-5; D possibly uses TRBD1 or TRBD2 (5 bases each). Trimming took 4 bases from V and 3 from J, leaving 18 bases between them. The germline V gene encodes CDR1 SGHAT and CDR2 FQNNGV. The CDR3 runs 16 residues. The DNA of the CDR3 is TGTGCCAGCAGCTCCCTCGGGGCCGGGCGGGAAGAGACCCAGTACTTC. Translation gives CASSSLGAGREETQYF.

This clone was found many times. The V gene is TRBV7-9, the J gene TRBJ1-1, with D perhaps matching TRBD1 (6 bases). The CDR3 extends over 13 amino acids. V was clipped by 10 bases and J by 0 bases, with 12 bases between them. CDR1 and CDR2 (germline): SEHNR, FQNEAQ (reference sequence). CDR3 sequence: CATQGDMNTEAFF. The CDR3 DNA reads TGTGCCACCCAAGGGGACATGAACACTGAAGCTTTCTTT.

The chain joins TRBV5-6 to TRBJ1-5, with D unclear. This CDR3 is built from 15 residues. Germline CDR1 reads SGHDT; CDR2 reads YYEEEE. The V end lost 0 bases, the J end lost 5 bases, and 12 bases lay between the germline ends. CDR3 coding DNA: TGTGCCAGCAGCTTGGCCCTCGGGGTGGATCAGCCCCAGCATTTT. Translated, it gives CASSLALGVDQPQHF.

The chain joins TRBV6-5 to TRBJ2-2; a weak D match, TRBD2 (5 bases). Trimming took 0 bases from V and 5 from J, leaving 13 bases between them. Germline V gene sequence: CDR1 MNHEY, CDR2 SVGAGI. The CDR3 runs to 16 residues. The CDR3 is CASSYSGSFGTGELFF. CDR3 sequence (DNA): TGTGCCAGCAGTTACTCTGGGAGTTTCGGTACCGGGGAGCTGTTTTTT.

This clone was counted only a few times. V usage is TRBV5-4 and J usage is TRBJ2-7; 9 bases line up with TRBD1. This CDR3 is 13 amino acids long. In germline, CDR1 is SGHNT, CDR2 YYREEE (reference sequence). V was pared by 3 bases and J by 6 bases, with 4 bases of the junction left unmatched. In DNA, the CDR3 is TGTGCCAGCAGCTCGGGACAGGGACCCGAGCAGTACTTC. Amino acids: CASSSGQGPEQYF.

V and J are TRBV29-1 and TRBJ1-1; 8 bases are shared with TRBD1. V trimming: 2 bases; J trimming: 7 bases; junction bases outside the gene matches: 9. CDR3 length equals 14 residues. The germline V gene has CDR1 SQVTM and CDR2 ANQGSEA. CDR3 sequence (DNA): TGCAGCGTTGAAACCCTCCGGACAGGGCGTGAAGCTTTCTTT. Translated, it gives CSVETLRTGREAFF.

This clone came up a few times. This chain links TRBV7-2 with TRBJ2-5; no definite D call. Trimming cost V 5 bases and J 5 bases, with 15 bases left between them. The length of the CDR3 is 14 residues. Germline assignment: CDR1 SGHTA and CDR2 FQGNSA. The CDR3 loop reads CASSREPFTETQYF. DNA for the CDR3: TGTGCCAGCAGCCGCGAGCCCTTTACGGAGACCCAGTACTTC.

This clone was observed a few times. CDR3 residues: CASSRAWTGGSMDETQYF. CDR3 coding DNA: TGTGCCAGCTCACGAGCGTGGACAGGCGGGAGTATGGACGAGACCCAGTACTTC. The chain has TRBV18 and TRBJ2-5; D might be TRBD1 or TRBD2, each matching 7 bases. CDR3 size: 18 residues. Per germline, CDR1 KGHSH and CDR2 LQKENI. Trimming shortened V by 4 bases and J by 5 bases, and 26 bases separated the two germline ends.